The 31 T cell receptor beta chains below all came from one sample that was sequenced in a study of blood T cells in healthy people across ages. It was with a sample-barcoded 5' primer and a J-beta primer mix that a second PCR of roughly 6 to 11 cycles was run. TCRdb called the 5' RACE reads again in MiXCR, with one record for every CDR3 protein. The data show about 1.8 million distinct CDR3 sequences, around half seen once. Specimen: blood. The receptors stem from a middle-aged woman in good health.

This clonotype came up a few times. This sequence joins TRBV12-3 or TRBV12-4 and TRBJ2-5; a weak D match, TRBD1 (6 bases). V lost 5 bases and J lost 0, with 19 bases in between. The CDR3 length is 17 residues. CDR3 region: CASSRQALNRYQETQYF. In nucleotides, the CDR3 is TGTGCCAGCAGTCGACAGGCCCTAAACCGGTACCAAGAGACCCAGTACTTC.

This chain links TRBV3-1 with TRBJ2-7; no clear D gene. V was trimmed by 0 bases and J by 9 bases, leaving 9 bases between them. CDR1 and CDR2 from the germline V gene are LGHDT and YNNKEL (reference sequence). The CDR3 is made up of 12 amino acids. The CDR3 region is CASSQETNRQYF. The CDR3, as DNA: TGTGCCAGCAGCCAAGAGACCAATAGGCAGTACTTC.

Note on this clonotype: This may arise from a read error, as a much more abundant clone is one base away. The rearrangement joins TRBV4-2 to TRBJ2-7; 10 bases are a match to TRBD2. The CDR3 consists of 15 residues. CDR1 is LGHNA and CDR2 is YNFKEQ in the germline V gene. The CDR3 DNA follows: TGTGTCAGCAGCCACGGACTAGCGGTATCCTACGAGCAGTACTTC. As protein: CVSSHGLAVSYEQYF.

This chain links TRBV20-1 with TRBJ1-2; 8 nucleotides line up with TRBD1. The CDR3 spans 15 residues. V lost 0 bases and J lost 5; bases outside the gene matches: 8. Germline V gene data show CDR1 as DFQATT and CDR2 as SNEGSKA (reference sequence). The CDR3 nucleotides read TGCAGTGCTAGAGATGAGGTCCAGGGGGCATATGGCTACACCTTC. Encoded protein: CSARDEVQGAYGYTF.

The chain carries TRBV11-2 and TRBJ1-2; TRBD1 is a possible D gene (6 bases). CDR3 length: 14 residues. CDR1 is SGHAT and CDR2 is FQNNGV in the germline V gene. The V and J ends lost 5 bases and 0 bases respectively, with 10 bases between them. Here the CDR3 DNA reads TGTGCCAGCAGCCCGAGGGGGGCTAACTATGGCTACACCTTC. Translated, it gives CASSPRGANYGYTF.

The gene calls are TRBV6-1 and TRBJ2-7, with 8 bases that match TRBD1. CDR1 and CDR2 from the germline V gene are MNHNS and SASEGT. The V segment lost 4 bases and the J segment 3 bases; nucleotides outside the gene matches: 5. The CDR3 runs 14 residues. As DNA, the CDR3 is TGTGCCAGCAGTGGGACAGGGAACCTCTACGAGCAGTACTTC. Protein product: CASSGTGNLYEQYF.

This clonotype was observed at least ten times. This rearrangement joins TRBV29-1 to TRBJ2-7; D call uncertain. The CDR3 covers 11 residues. V shed 6 bases and J shed 5 bases, with 11 bases lying between them. The germline V gene has CDR1 SQVTM and CDR2 ANQGSEA. In DNA, the CDR3 is TGCAGCGTATTGACAATAGACGAGCAGTACTTC. Encoded protein: CSVLTIDEQYF.

In its sample, this clonotype was seen a few times. V is TRBV29-1 and J is TRBJ2-1; no reliable D call. The germline V and J ends were trimmed by 3 bases and 0 bases, with 9 bases remaining between them. From germline, CDR1 is SQVTM and CDR2 ANQGSEA. This CDR3 contains 14 residues. CDR3 amino acids: CSVDGGYSYNEQFF. The CDR3, as DNA: TGCAGCGTTGACGGCGGATACTCCTACAATGAGCAGTTCTTC.

This chain connects TRBV20-1 to TRBJ2-4; 7 bases are shared with TRBD2. The CDR3 runs to 16 residues. Germline V gene sequence: CDR1 DFQATT, CDR2 SNEGSKA (reference sequence). V lost 0 bases and J lost 1; bases outside the gene matches: 6. The CDR3 nucleotides are TGCAGTGCTAGAGATGAAGGGCGGGGGGCCAAAAACATTCAGTACTTC. It specifies CSARDEGRGAKNIQYF.

The rearrangement joins TRBV9 to TRBJ2-1, with TRBD2 identical over 13 bases. J lost 3 bases, V lost 2 bases, and 5 bases had no gene match. CDR3 size: 17 residues. Germline assignment: CDR1 SGDLS and CDR2 YYNGEE. CDR3 sequence (DNA): TGTGCCAGCAGCGTGATGACTAGCGGGGGGAGCTACAATGAGCAGTTCTTC. This encodes CASSVMTSGGSYNEQFF.

This clonotype was observed a few times. The rearrangement links TRBV12-3 or TRBV12-4 to TRBJ1-2, with D unresolved. The CDR3 length is 17 residues. Trimming left V 4 bases short and J 0 bases short, with 18 bases between. CDR3 residues: CASSSGRPSFPNYGYTF. The CDR3 nucleotides are TGTGCCAGCAGTTCTGGCAGACCCTCATTCCCTAACTATGGCTACACCTTC.

This chain connects TRBV21-1 to TRBJ2-2; the table's D call of TRBD1 was not tested on the DNA. TRBV21-1 is described as a pseudogene. CDR3 size: 15 residues. CDR3 sequence reads: CASSRTGVGAGELFF. CDR3 DNA: TGTGCCAGCAGCCGCACGGGGGTAGGCGCCGGGGAGCTGTTTTTT.

This clonotype was observed once. This chain joins TRBV20-1 and TRBJ2-6; possibly TRBD1 for D (6 bases). Between the trimmed V and J ends, which lost 6 bases and 0 bases, there was a span of 12 bases. The CDR3 consists of 15 residues. From germline, CDR1 is DFQATT and CDR2 SNEGSKA (reference sequence). The CDR3 is CSASTGRSGANVLTF. CDR3 nucleotide sequence: TGCAGTGCATCGACAGGCCGCTCTGGGGCCAACGTCCTGACTTTC.

This clonotype was counted a few times. The chain links TRBV4-2 to TRBJ1-5; D remains ambiguous. Trimming removed 0 bases from V and 5 bases from J, with 5 bases in between. The CDR3 length is 13 residues. Germline loops: CDR1 LGHNA, CDR2 YNFKEQ. This CDR3 reads CASSQERDQPQHF. CDR3 nucleotide sequence: TGTGCCAGCAGCCAAGAGAGGGATCAGCCCCAGCATTTT.

The chain couples TRBV28 to TRBJ2-4; 12 nucleotides align to TRBD1. Germline V gene sequence: CDR1 MDHEN, CDR2 SYDVKM. Unmatched junction bases numbered 11, after V lost 10 bases and J lost 1 base. The CDR3 is made up of 17 amino acids. The DNA for the CDR3 is TGTGCCATCAGCAAGGGACAGGGGGCACGGGCCAAAAACATTCAGTACTTC. Translating gives CAISKGQGARAKNIQYF.

CDR3 protein: CASSQDLSTTNEKLFF. Here the CDR3 DNA reads TGCGCCAGCAGCCAAGATTTAAGTACAACTAATGAAAAACTGTTTTTT. The rearrangement uses TRBV4-1 and TRBJ1-4; D is ambiguous. The V and J ends lost 0 bases and 0 bases respectively, with 8 bases between them. This CDR3 spans 16 amino acids. Germline loops: CDR1 MGHRA, CDR2 YSYEKL.

The chain is built from TRBV10-3 and TRBJ1-3, with unresolved D. CDR1 is ENHRY, CDR2 SYGVKD, per germline. This CDR3 is 16 amino acids long. With 10 bases removed from V and 2 bases from J, the gap between germline ends came to 21 bases. The CDR3 is CATRSAQTLTGNTIYF. The DNA of the CDR3 is TGTGCCACCAGGAGCGCCCAGACCCTTACTGGAAACACCATATATTTT.

The chain combines TRBV28 with TRBJ2-7; TRBD1 matches 7 bases. CDR3 size: 14 residues. V lost 7 bases, J lost 0 bases, and 6 bases stayed unmatched. Per the germline V gene, CDR1 is MDHEN and CDR2 is SYDVKM. The CDR3 loop reads CASKTGTASYEQYF. In DNA form, the CDR3 reads TGTGCCAGCAAAACCGGGACAGCCTCCTACGAGCAGTACTTC.

The chain uses TRBV6-5 and TRBJ2-1; 11 bases map to TRBD1. CDR1 and CDR2 (germline): MNHEY, SVGAGI. V gave up 6 bases and J gave up 10 bases; unmatched junction bases: 8. The CDR3 is made up of 14 amino acids. CDR3 in amino acids: CASRRTGGLSEQFF. CDR3 bases: TGTGCCAGCAGACGGACAGGGGGCTTAAGCGAGCAGTTCTTC.

This clonotype was observed many times. The V gene is TRBV20-1, the J gene TRBJ2-3, with 8 bases lining up with TRBD2. Germline CDR1 and CDR2: DFQATT and SNEGSKA (reference sequence). The V and J ends lost 1 base and 1 base, in that order; junction bases with no gene match: 7. The CDR3 is 16 residues long. CDR3 amino acids: CSARAKLAERTDTQYF. The CDR3 nucleotides read TGCAGTGCTAGAGCCAAACTAGCGGAGCGCACAGATACGCAGTATTTT.

There are a few counts of this clonotype. The V call is TRBV27, the J call TRBJ2-6; D remains unclear. Trimming removed 0 bases at V and 5 bases at J, with 8 bases between. CDR3 length equals 15 residues. Germline lookup yields CDR1 MNHEY and CDR2 SMNVEV (reference sequence). Here the CDR3 reads CASSLSAVWANVLTF. Written as DNA, the CDR3 is TGTGCCAGCAGTTTATCGGCGGTTTGGGCCAACGTCCTGACTTTC.

This clonotype was recorded a few times. The V and J genes are TRBV12-3 or TRBV12-4 and TRBJ1-6, with D uncertain. V was cut by 3 bases and J by 0 bases, with 9 bases left in between. This CDR3 has 16 amino acids. The CDR3 region has the DNA TGTGCCAGCAGTTTTAGTGGGAGCTCCTATAATTCACCCCTCCACTTT. It translates to CASSFSGSSYNSPLHF.

The chain recombines TRBV7-2 with TRBJ1-5, with a possible D match to TRBD1 (5 bases). Germline V gene data show CDR1 as SGHTA and CDR2 as FQGNSA. The CDR3 loop spans 17 amino acids. Trimming took 5 bases from V and 5 from J, leaving 22 bases between them. The CDR3 region is CASSRTLSGSMDQPQHF. For the CDR3, the DNA is TGTGCCAGCAGCCGTACCTTGTCAGGGAGTATGGATCAGCCCCAGCATTTT.

The CDR3 nucleotides are TGTGCCAGCAGCTTGGTAGCGGGGAGGTCGAACCAAGAGACCCAGTACTTC. It specifies CASSLVAGRSNQETQYF. This sequence joins TRBV5-6 and TRBJ2-5, with 8 nucleotides matching TRBD2. Per the germline V gene, CDR1 is SGHDT and CDR2 is YYEEEE. The ends lost 0 bases at V and 0 bases at J; junction bases unmatched: 7. The CDR3 contains 17 residues.

The chain is built from TRBV7-6 and TRBJ2-3, with 7 positions matching TRBD1. V lost 5 bases and J lost 2; bases outside the gene matches: 16. Germline V gene lookup returns CDR1 SGHVS and CDR2 FNYEAQ. The CDR3 spans 18 residues. The CDR3 nucleotides are TGTGCCAGCAGCATATTACCCCGGGACAGTTGGGACACAGATACGCAGTATTTT. This sequence encodes CASSILPRDSWDTDTQYF. Complete variable domain (other parts from reference TRBV7-6 and TRBJ2-3): GAGVSQSPRYKVTKRGQDVALRCDPISGHVSLYWYRQALGQGPEFLTYFNYEAQQDKSGLPNDRFSAERPEGSISTLTIQRTEQRDSAMYRCASSILPRDSWDTDTQYFGPGTRLTVL.

The chain carries TRBV25-1 and TRBJ2-3, with 8 bases lining up with TRBD1. V trimming: 3 bases; J trimming: 6 bases; junction bases outside the gene matches: 14. This CDR3 region has 17 residues. Germline values: CDR1 MGHDK, CDR2 SYGVNS. The CDR3, as DNA: TGTGCCAGCAGTGAGCTCGGACAGGGATCAAAGGACGATACGCAGTATTTT. It specifies CASSELGQGSKDDTQYF.

The J gene is TRBJ2-3, the V gene TRBV29-1; D is perhaps TRBD1 (6 bases). CDR1 and CDR2 (germline): SQVTM, ANQGSEA. The CDR3 has 16 amino acids. The V end lost 1 base, the J end lost 1 base, and 15 bases lay between the germline ends. CDR3 in amino acids: CSVEGVIQGRTDTQYF. CDR3 DNA: TGCAGCGTTGAAGGGGTTATACAGGGTCGCACAGATACGCAGTATTTT.

This clonotype was recorded a few times. V usage is TRBV29-1 and J usage is TRBJ2-7; D gene uncertain. This CDR3 has 13 residues. Trimming removed 3 bases from V and 1 base from J, with 10 bases in between. Germline V gene sequence: CDR1 SQVTM, CDR2 ANQGSEA. The CDR3 region has the DNA TGCAGCGTTGAGTGGGAATCATCCTACGAGCAGTACTTC. Translated, it gives CSVEWESSYEQYF.

The chain is built from TRBV6-2 or TRBV6-3 and TRBJ2-1, with a tentative D call TRBD2 (6 bases). This CDR3 has 14 residues. V was cut by 6 bases and J by 15 bases, with 24 bases left in between. Germline V CDR1 and CDR2: MNHEY, SVGEGT. The CDR3 nucleotides read TGTGCCAGCAGAGATACCGGGACTCTCCCGGGACTGTTCTTC. Amino acid sequence: CASRDTGTLPGLFF.

The J gene is TRBJ2-7, the V gene TRBV28; no clear D gene. CDR1 and CDR2 (germline): MDHEN, SYDVKM. V was clipped by 4 bases and J by 3 bases, with 10 bases between them. CDR3 length: 13 amino acids. CDR3 in DNA: TGTGCCAGCAGTTCCTCAATGCGCTACGAGCAGTACTTC. Translating it yields CASSSSMRYEQYF.

This clonotype was recorded a few times. V gene TRBV20-1 combines with J gene TRBJ2-3, with 12 bases fitting TRBD2. Germline CDR1 reads DFQATT; CDR2 reads SNEGSKA (reference sequence). This CDR3 comprises 18 residues. The V and J ends lost 1 base and 0 bases, in that order; junction bases with no gene match: 8. The CDR3 coding sequence is TGCAGTGCTAGAGTCCCCCTAGCGGGGGGGCCCAGCACAGATACGCAGTATTTT. As protein: CSARVPLAGGPSTDTQYF.